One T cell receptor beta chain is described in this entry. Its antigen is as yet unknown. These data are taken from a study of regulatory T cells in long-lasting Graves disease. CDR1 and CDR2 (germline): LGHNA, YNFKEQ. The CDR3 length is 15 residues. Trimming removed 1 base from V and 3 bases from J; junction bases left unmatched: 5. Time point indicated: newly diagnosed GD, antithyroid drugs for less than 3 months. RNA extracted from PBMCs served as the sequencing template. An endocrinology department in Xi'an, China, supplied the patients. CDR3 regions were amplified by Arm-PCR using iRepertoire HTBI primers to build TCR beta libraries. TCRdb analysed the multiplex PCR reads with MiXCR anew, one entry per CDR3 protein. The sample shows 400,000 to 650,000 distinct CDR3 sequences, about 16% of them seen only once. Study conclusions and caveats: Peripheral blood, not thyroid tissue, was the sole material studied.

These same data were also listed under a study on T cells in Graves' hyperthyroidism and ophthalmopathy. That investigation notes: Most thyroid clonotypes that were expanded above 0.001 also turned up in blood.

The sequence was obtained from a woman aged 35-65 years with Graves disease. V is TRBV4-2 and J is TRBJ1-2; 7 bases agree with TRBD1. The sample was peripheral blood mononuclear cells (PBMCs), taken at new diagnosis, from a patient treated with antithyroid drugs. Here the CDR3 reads CASSQAPGTDYGYTF. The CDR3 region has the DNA TGTGCCAGCAGCCAAGCACCTGGGACAGACTATGGCTACACCTTC.